One sample yielded the 29 T cell receptor beta chains listed below, sequenced in a study of T-cell memory formation after mild COVID-19. Via MiXCR, TCRdb re-called the 5' RACE reads, giving one row per CDR3 protein. In the table there are some 440,000 distinct CDR3 sequences, roughly 25% of which are singletons. The sequencing input was PBMCs or a T cell subset sorted from them (not recorded which). These receptors were obtained from an adult woman who had mild COVID-19 (a few samples of this study predate the infection). Cell type and time point are not known.

This chain uses TRBV27 with TRBJ2-7; the match to TRBD2 covers 11 bases. Unmatched junction bases numbered 7, after V lost 3 bases and J lost 3 bases. The V gene's germline CDR1 is MNHEY and CDR2 SMNVEV (reference sequence). This CDR3 contains 16 residues. The CDR3: CASSFGAGTSGYEQYF. The CDR3 region has the DNA TGTGCCAGCAGTTTTGGAGCCGGGACTAGCGGCTACGAGCAGTACTTC.

This clonotype has just a few counts. The chain is built from TRBV9 and TRBJ2-7; maybe TRBD2 (6 bases). V lost 0 bases and J 7 bases, leaving 17 bases between the germline ends. The V gene's germline CDR1 is SGDLS and CDR2 YYNGEE. The CDR3 has 15 residues. The CDR3 DNA reads as TGTGCCAGCAGCGTAGAGGGACTGGGGAGTACGGAGCAGTACTTC. Residues: CASSVEGLGSTEQYF.

Only a few counts were recorded for this clonotype. This rearrangement joins TRBV5-4 to TRBJ2-3, with D uncertain. This CDR3 region has 15 residues. Trimming took 3 bases from V and 5 from J, leaving 16 bases between them. CDR1 is SGHNT and CDR2 is YYREEE in the germline V gene (reference sequence). CDR3 region: CASSSFWGEGDTQYF. CDR3 nucleotides: TGTGCCAGCAGCTCCTTTTGGGGTGAAGGAGATACGCAGTATTTT.

The chain employs TRBV6-2 or TRBV6-3 and TRBJ2-7; TRBD1 matches 7 bases. The CDR3 has 12 amino acids. The V and J ends lost 7 bases and 5 bases, in that order; junction bases with no gene match: 5. Germline loops: CDR1 MNHEY, CDR2 SVGEGT. CDR3 sequence reads: CASKTGPDEQYF. The DNA for the CDR3 is TGTGCCAGCAAGACAGGGCCCGACGAGCAGTACTTC.

CDR3 bases: TGTGCCAGCAGCTTAGATCTGACTAGCGGCCGCACAGATACGCAGTATTTT. It encodes CASSLDLTSGRTDTQYF. This chain joins TRBV7-8 and TRBJ2-3, with 9 nucleotides matching TRBD2. Trimming removed 1 base from V and 1 base from J; junction bases left unmatched: 6. CDR1 SGHVS and CDR2 FQNEAQ come from the germline V gene. This CDR3 comprises 17 residues.

V gene TRBV11-2 combines with J gene TRBJ1-1; D ambiguous. Germline CDR1 reads SGHAT; CDR2 reads FQNNGV. The V end was cut by 1 base, the J end by 4 bases, with 13 bases between. The CDR3 covers 15 residues. The CDR3, as DNA: TGTGCCAGCAGCTTAGCGTGGCAGCCATCCACTGAAGCTTTCTTT. This translates into CASSLAWQPSTEAFF.

This clonotype was seen only a few times. This chain joins TRBV3-1 and TRBJ2-1; tentatively, D is TRBD2 (5 bases). Trimming removed 4 bases at V and 4 bases at J, with 14 bases between. This CDR3 contains 15 residues. CDR1 and CDR2 (germline): LGHDT, YNNKEL (reference sequence). CDR3 region: CASSPPRAPYNEQFF. The CDR3, as DNA: TGTGCCAGCAGCCCGCCGCGGGCCCCGTACAATGAGCAGTTCTTC.

The chain has TRBV7-8 and TRBJ2-7; 13 bases match TRBD2. The length of the CDR3 is 16 residues. Germline V gene lookup returns CDR1 SGHVS and CDR2 FQNEAQ. Germline trimming cut 5 bases from V and 2 bases from J; bases unmatched to any gene: 6. CDR3 DNA: TGTGCCAGCAGCCCCCGAGGACTAGCGGGGGCCTACGAGCAGTACTTC. Protein sequence: CASSPRGLAGAYEQYF.

The V gene is TRBV12-3 or TRBV12-4, the J gene TRBJ1-6; no reliable D call. Trimming removed 7 bases at V and 8 bases at J, with 27 bases between. This CDR3 has 18 amino acids. The CDR3 nucleotides read TGTGCCAGCACCATTTATTCCGCATCGGGAGTTGTGGATTCACCCCTCCACTTT. It translates to CASTIYSASGVVDSPLHF.

V is TRBV11-1 and J is TRBJ1-1; D is undetermined. Germline lookup yields CDR1 SGHAT and CDR2 FQDESV (reference sequence). The CDR3 totals 14 residues. V dropped 2 bases and J dropped 0 bases, with 7 bases sitting between them. CDR3 coding DNA: TGTGCCAGCAGCTTAAGTTGGGTGAACACTGAAGCTTTCTTT. Encoded protein: CASSLSWVNTEAFF.

This clonotype came up once. The V and J genes are TRBV19 and TRBJ2-7; 7 bases map to TRBD2. The trim removed 5 bases at V and 2 bases at J, leaving 9 bases unmatched. CDR3 length: 15 amino acids. Germline V gene data show CDR1 as LNHDA and CDR2 as SQIVND (reference sequence). This CDR3 is CASSSVAGAAYEQYF. As DNA, the CDR3 is TGTGCCAGTAGTTCTGTGGCGGGAGCGGCCTACGAGCAGTACTTC.

The chain carries TRBV6-2 or TRBV6-3 and TRBJ2-1, with 13 bases aligning to TRBD2. With 0 bases clipped from V and 6 bases from J, the junction kept 17 bases outside the gene matches. This CDR3 spans 21 amino acids. CDR1 and CDR2 from the germline V gene are MNHEY and SVGEGT. The CDR3 DNA follows: TGTGCCAGCAGTTACTCGACCGGACTAGCGGGAGTGCTGCTAGGGGGCAATGAGCAGTTCTTC. Amino acids: CASSYSTGLAGVLLGGNEQFF.

The chain carries TRBV18 and TRBJ2-1; D ambiguous. The germline V gene has CDR1 KGHSH and CDR2 LQKENI. CDR3 length: 13 residues. Trimming cost V 6 bases and J 9 bases, with 15 bases left between them. The CDR3 sequence is CASSRIADPEQFF. The DNA for the CDR3 is TGTGCCAGCTCTCGGATAGCTGATCCTGAGCAGTTCTTC.

V and J are TRBV12-3 or TRBV12-4 and TRBJ1-4; 9 nucleotides agree with TRBD1. The CDR3 runs to 15 residues. Germline trimming cut 5 bases from V and 7 bases from J; bases unmatched to any gene: 8. This chain's CDR3 is CASSPTGGLVEKLFF. The CDR3, as DNA: TGTGCCAGCAGTCCGACAGGGGGACTGGTTGAAAAACTGTTTTTT.

This clonotype has a handful of counts. The V gene is TRBV20-1, the J gene TRBJ2-2; 10 nucleotides agree with TRBD2. The V gene's germline CDR1 is DFQATT and CDR2 SNEGSKA (reference sequence). After removal of 0 bases from V and 2 bases from J, the junction contained 6 bases not matched to a gene. The length of the CDR3 is 17 residues. The CDR3 spells CSAREELAGPNTGELFF. CDR3 nucleotide sequence: TGCAGTGCTAGAGAAGAACTAGCGGGACCCAACACCGGGGAGCTGTTTTTT.

This clonotype was detected ten times or more. The J gene is TRBJ2-5, the V gene TRBV29-1; D ambiguous. The V gene lost 2 bases and the J gene lost 4 bases, with 5 bases spanning the gap. The length of the CDR3 is 11 residues. CDR1 is SQVTM, CDR2 ANQGSEA, per germline. The CDR3 coding sequence is TGCAGCGTTGAATCCTTAGAGACCCAGTACTTC. Translated: CSVESLETQYF.

A few counts support this clonotype. V gene TRBV6-5 combines with J gene TRBJ2-7; 8 positions match TRBD2. From germline, CDR1 is MNHEY and CDR2 SVGAGI. The CDR3 is made up of 14 amino acids. The V gene end was trimmed by 6 bases and the J gene end by 5 bases; junction bases not matched to a gene: 9. The DNA of the CDR3 is TGTGCCAGCAGGATCGGACTAGCTCCGGACGAGCAGTACTTC. Its protein product is CASRIGLAPDEQYF.

The rearrangement links TRBV5-1 to TRBJ1-6, with a possible D match to TRBD1 (6 bases). The CDR3 extends over 15 amino acids. In germline, CDR1 is SGHRS, CDR2 YFSETQ. V lost 3 bases to trimming and J lost 7 bases, with 14 bases between them. This chain's CDR3 is CASSYRTVDNSPLHF. In DNA form, the CDR3 reads TGCGCCAGCAGCTACCGGACAGTCGACAATTCACCCCTCCACTTT.

V usage is TRBV20-1 and J usage is TRBJ2-1; tentatively, D is TRBD1 (6 bases). This CDR3 has 14 residues. Per the germline V gene, CDR1 is DFQATT and CDR2 is SNEGSKA (reference sequence). This CDR3 is CSCGRGELYNEQFF. The CDR3 nucleotides read TGCAGCTGCGGCAGGGGCGAACTCTACAATGAGCAGTTCTTC.

The chain recombines TRBV7-9 with TRBJ1-1; 8 bases fit TRBD1. Germline V gives CDR1 SEHNR, CDR2 FQNEAQ (reference sequence). The CDR3 runs to 18 residues. Trimming took 4 bases from V and 1 from J; bases not matched to a gene: 14. DNA for the CDR3: TGTGCCAGCAGCTCCCCTGCCGGACAGGGTTACAGGAACACTGAAGCTTTCTTT. This codes for CASSSPAGQGYRNTEAFF.

This sequence joins TRBV7-3 and TRBJ2-6, with D possibly being TRBD2 (5 bases). Germline CDR1 and CDR2: SGHTA and FQGTGA. CDR3 size: 15 residues. V lost 1 base, J lost 2 bases, and 6 bases lay in between. As DNA, the CDR3 is TGTGCCAGCAGCTTAATCGGGACTGGGGCCAACGTCCTGACTTTC. This gives the protein CASSLIGTGANVLTF.

The chain couples TRBV5-1 to TRBJ2-2; 7 bases agree with TRBD2. Germline CDR1 and CDR2: SGHRS and YFSETQ. The CDR3 totals 14 residues. Losses at the gene ends were 0 bases for V and 7 bases for J; bases not matched to a gene: 3. The chain's CDR3 is CASSLGRGSGELFF. In DNA form, the CDR3 reads TGCGCCAGCAGCTTGGGACGCGGGAGCGGGGAGCTGTTTTTT.

In nucleotides, the CDR3 is TGTGCCAGTAGAGTCGGAGGAGGCCCAGGGACCCAGTACTTC. Protein sequence: CASRVGGGPGTQYF. This sequence joins TRBV19 and TRBJ2-5; D may be TRBD2 (5 bases). Per the germline V gene, CDR1 is LNHDA and CDR2 is SQIVND (reference sequence). The CDR3 contains 14 residues. V gave up 6 bases and J gave up 7 bases, with 18 bases separating them.

J is TRBJ2-2 and V is TRBV4-1; 10 bases agree with TRBD1. The V gene's germline CDR1 is MGHRA and CDR2 YSYEKL. V was clipped by 1 base and J by 10 bases; unmatched bases: 15. The CDR3 is made up of 18 amino acids. CDR3: CASSQVARRQGAVVELFF. Written as DNA, the CDR3 is TGCGCCAGCAGCCAAGTGGCCCGACGACAGGGGGCCGTTGTGGAGCTGTTTTTT.

This clonotype was detected a few times. The V call is TRBV12-3 or TRBV12-4, the J call TRBJ2-7; D unresolved. The CDR3 contains 14 residues. V lost 6 bases to trimming and J lost 2 bases, with 14 bases between them. The CDR3 DNA reads as TGTGCCAGCAGCTTGCTAGGAATTACCTACGAGCAGTACTTC. It is translated as CASSLLGITYEQYF.

The chain is built from TRBV11-2 and TRBJ2-1; D call uncertain. V lost 5 bases and J lost 6, with 14 bases in between. The germline V gene encodes CDR1 SGHAT and CDR2 FQNNGV. The CDR3 spans 14 residues. The CDR3 nucleotides read TGTGCCAGCAGCCCCCCGGATTTCAGCAATGAGCAGTTCTTC. Residues: CASSPPDFSNEQFF.

The table lists this clonotype with a few counts. The rearrangement links TRBV6-1 to TRBJ2-7; the D is unclear. CDR1 is MNHNS, CDR2 SASEGT, per germline. This CDR3 is built from 11 residues. The germline V and J ends were trimmed by 5 bases and 5 bases, with 7 bases remaining between them. This CDR3 is CASSKQNEQYF. The DNA for the CDR3 is TGTGCCAGCAGTAAACAGAACGAGCAGTACTTC.

This clonotype was seen only a few times. The chain recombines TRBV4-2 with TRBJ2-1; no reliable D call. CDR3 size: 13 residues. Trimming removed 4 bases at V and 6 bases at J, with 10 bases between. CDR1 is LGHNA and CDR2 is YNFKEQ in the germline V gene. CDR3 residues: CASSRRNSNEQFF. The CDR3 nucleotides are TGTGCCAGCAGCCGTCGAAATTCCAATGAGCAGTTCTTC.

This clonotype was seen only a few times. V gene TRBV12-3 or TRBV12-4 combines with J gene TRBJ1-1; TRBD1 aligns across 7 bases. Germline trimming cut 3 bases from V and 1 base from J; bases unmatched to any gene: 5. This CDR3 comprises 15 residues. CDR3: CASSFGAGGNTEAFF. CDR3 DNA sequence: TGTGCCAGCAGTTTTGGGGCAGGGGGGAACACTGAAGCTTTCTTT.